The T cell receptor beta chain described here comes from a study of T cell responses to AZD1222 COVID-19 vaccine (dated by TCRdb to the early 2020s). Turning to the overall study: A total of 230 or so trial participants underwent TCR sequencing, of whom about 200 received two doses of AZD1222 and around 26 received two doses of the MenACWY control vaccine. Trial participants were enrolled by age into 18-55, 56-69 and 70-plus year subgroups, with about 150, 28 and 57 TCR-sequenced participants respectively.

The germline ends are 13 bases apart after V is trimmed by 5 bases and J by 8 bases. For CDR1 and CDR2, the germline V gene lists SGHNT and YENEEA. Inclusive of the bounding cysteine and phenylalanine, the CDR3 is 13 residues long. The only DNA kept is the CDR3, 39 bases in frame from the first base. The CDR3 regions of human TCRbeta chains were analyzed by immunosequencing. The paper's processing steps were these. TCRs in the repertoires were matched against a reference library of SARS-CoV-2-specific TCRs that had been generated with the MIRA antigen-specificity platform. Breadth meant the fraction of unique TCRs that were SARS-CoV-2-associated, whereas depth meant the fraction of total T cells that were SARS-CoV-2-associated. Using the MIRA data, each spike-specific TCR was assigned both to the spike region to which the TCR was reactive and to a CD4 or CD8 class. Log10-transformed breadth and depth values were compared by one-way ANOVA with Sidak's multiple comparisons tests. TCRdb holds this immuneACCESS table with in-frame rearrangements only. Some clones are missing; in checked studies, unresolved V genes explain under half, and the rest has no known cause. The DNA gave D and trimming, while V, J and clone size come from that table. Counted in this sample were approximately 130,000 clones; 85% to 90% of them appeared once. The leading ten clones occupy approximately 12% of the sample.

For this clone: It lacks a known antigen. One base away there is no much larger clone; base qualities are not given.

Points the paper makes about the study in general: Participants were mostly white British and included more females than males, and it was suggested by the authors that clonal diversity may have been underestimated. Conclusions about previously exposed vaccinees are limited because only a handful of AZD1222 recipients were SARS-CoV-2 seropositive at baseline. Vaccine-associated CD4 TCRs spanned the whole spike protein, with dominant responses in regions 160-218 and 743-854. After two AZD1222 doses, spike-specific TCR breadth and depth were significantly higher than at day 0 and than in MenACWY recipients. Reportedly, almost half of the unique spike-specific TCRs recognized epitopes lying outside the regions that are mutated in the B.1.351 and B.1.1.7 variants. In the small 56-69-year group, the increase in depth fell short of significance, most likely because of low power. Because no day 14 peak-response samples were available, repertoires were characterized only after the peak T cell response.

What the time point label conveys for this sample: baseline before first vaccination. Sample treatment or condition, as interpreted from the label and publication: meningococcal conjugate vaccine given as trial control. Samples from vaccinated people were obtained from the UK trials COV001 and COV002, which included a single-blind randomized controlled phase 2/3 trial of AZD1222 (ChAdOx1 nCoV-19) in healthy adults. For TCRbeta chain sequencing, PBMC samples from trial participants were taken at day 0 and at day 28 after the second dose. Sequences were derived from peripheral blood, sampled on day 0 of MenACWY control vaccination. The rearrangement joined TRBV11-3 to TRBJ2-1; the D element could tentatively be TRBD1 or TRBD2, as 6 bases agree for each. The sequence was obtained from an adult in good health. CDR3 reads: CASSRGGRDEQFF. The DNA is as follows: TGTGCCAGCAGCCGTGGGGGGCGGGATGAGCAGTTCTTC.